One T cell receptor beta chain is described in this entry. This record comes from a study of identical twins' blood T cells. TCRdb ran MiXCR on the 5' RACE reads and lists one entry per CDR3 protein. The table shows fewer than 450,000 distinct CDR3 sequences, with about 28% occurring only once. Germline trimming cut 0 bases from V and 7 bases from J; bases unmatched to any gene: 14. Germline V gene data show CDR1 as MNHEY and CDR2 as SVGEGT. This CDR3 comprises 18 residues. The V gene is TRBV6-2 or TRBV6-3, the J gene TRBJ1-5, with 8 bases identical to TRBD1. Sequenced sample: PBMCs. This clonotype was sampled from a woman aged 18 to 49 in good health. The CDR3 nucleotides are TGTGCCAGCAGTTACTCCCGGACAGGGTTTGATTCGAGACAGCCCCAGCATTTT. As protein: CASSYSRTGFDSRQPQHF.